Sequencing of this T cell receptor beta chain was carried out in a study of patients and donors after allogeneic stem cell transplantation. TCRdb reanalysed the RT-PCR reads using MiXCR and keeps one entry per CDR3 protein. This table holds about 200,000 distinct CDR3 sequences, less than 45% found once. Looked up from germline, CDR1 is MNHEY and CDR2 is SVGAGI. V was clipped by 8 bases and J by 0 bases; unmatched bases: 2. The CDR3 length is 13 residues. This clonotype was detected only a few times. The TCR was taken from a human donor who was either an allogeneic HSCT recipient or a stem cell or donor lymphocyte infusion donor (not recorded which). It is not recorded whose cells these are; they may come from a transplant donor. Sequenced input: blood, either unsorted or a sorted T cell fraction (not recorded which). The rearrangement joins TRBV6-5 to TRBJ2-7; the match to TRBD2 covers 9 bases. The CDR3 DNA sequence: TGTGCCAGCGGGCGGGAGGGCTCCTACGAGCAGTACTTC. It yields the protein CASGREGSYEQYF.